The 25 T cell receptor beta chains in this list originate from one sample, sequenced in a study of T-cell memory formation after mild COVID-19. TCRdb ran MiXCR on the 5' RACE reads and lists one entry per CDR3 protein. The repertoire holds roughly 150,000 distinct CDR3 sequences, with roughly 24% as singletons. The sequencing sample was made of PBMCs or a T cell subset sorted from them (not recorded which). The receptors shown here come from an adult woman who had mild COVID-19 (a few samples of this study predate the infection). Cell type and time point are not known.

This clonotype was seen more than once but under ten times. The chain couples TRBV24-1 to TRBJ2-1; D might be TRBD2 (6 bases). The CDR3 is 15 amino acids. CDR1 and CDR2 from the germline V gene are KGHDR and SFDVKD. Trimming left V 1 base short and J 6 bases short, with 12 bases between. The CDR3 here is CATSDFLGGSNEQFF. The CDR3 DNA follows: TGTGCCACCAGTGATTTTTTGGGAGGTTCCAATGAGCAGTTCTTC.

The chain recombines TRBV27 with TRBJ1-5, with D possibly matching TRBD1 (6 bases). V dropped 6 bases and J dropped 1 base, with 13 bases sitting between them. This CDR3 is built from 15 residues. Germline values: CDR1 MNHEY, CDR2 SMNVEV (reference sequence). CDR3 nucleotide sequence: TGTGCCAGCAGGATGCAGGGGTACAGCAATCAGCCCCAGCATTTT. It yields the protein CASRMQGYSNQPQHF.

This clonotype appeared a few times. The chain joins TRBV7-9 to TRBJ2-3, with TRBD1 identical over 8 bases. J was trimmed by 6 bases and V by 5 bases; bases with no gene match: 13. Germline lookup yields CDR1 SEHNR and CDR2 FQNEAQ (reference sequence). The CDR3 spans 16 residues. The CDR3 DNA is TGTGCCAGCAGCCCAGGGTGGGCAGGGGGCGAGGATACGCAGTATTTT. It encodes CASSPGWAGGEDTQYF.

Many counts were recorded for this clonotype. The rearrangement links TRBV20-1 to TRBJ1-2, with 8 bases matching TRBD1. The V segment lost 0 bases and the J segment 3 bases; nucleotides outside the gene matches: 6. The germline gives CDR1 DFQATT, CDR2 SNEGSKA (reference sequence). This CDR3 comprises 15 residues. Here the CDR3 reads CSARDLATGDYGYTF. In DNA, the CDR3 is TGCAGTGCTAGAGATTTGGCGACAGGGGACTATGGCTACACCTTC.

The gene calls are TRBV29-1 and TRBJ1-1; no reliable D call. The CDR3 is 13 amino acids. CDR1 and CDR2 (germline): SQVTM, ANQGSEA. The V gene lost 6 bases and the J gene lost 4 bases, with 15 bases spanning the gap. The CDR3 is CSVFARLSTEAFF. CDR3 nucleotides: TGCAGCGTCTTTGCGAGGTTGAGCACTGAAGCTTTCTTT.

The J gene is TRBJ1-3, the V gene TRBV7-9, with 8 bases fitting TRBD1. Germline V gene data show CDR1 as SEHNR and CDR2 as FQNEAQ (reference sequence). CDR3 length: 15 amino acids. The junction had 10 bases not matched to a gene; V was cut back by 4 bases and J by 8 bases. The CDR3 protein is CASSSSTGEGYTIYF. The CDR3 DNA sequence: TGTGCCAGCAGCTCCTCGACAGGGGAGGGATACACCATATATTTT.

V is TRBV24-1 and J is TRBJ2-2; the match to TRBD1 covers 8 bases. The germline V gene encodes CDR1 KGHDR and CDR2 SFDVKD. V trimming: 9 bases; J trimming: 3 bases; junction bases outside the gene matches: 5. The CDR3 loop spans 14 amino acids. CDR3 region: CATRTGSDTGELFF. For the CDR3, the DNA is TGTGCCACCCGGACAGGGAGTGACACCGGGGAGCTGTTTTTT.

There are a few counts of this clonotype. This sequence joins TRBV6-5 and TRBJ1-4; D may be TRBD1 (5 bases). Trimming cost V 2 bases and J 7 bases, with 11 bases left between them. The CDR3 sequence is 14 residues long. CDR1 MNHEY and CDR2 SVGAGI come from the germline V gene. Here the CDR3 DNA reads TGTGCCAGCAGTTACGGGCAGGGTGGTGAAAAACTGTTTTTT. It is translated as CASSYGQGGEKLFF.

This sequence joins TRBV15 and TRBJ2-1, with 9 bases matching TRBD2. The V gene's germline CDR1 is LNHNV and CDR2 YYDKDF (reference sequence). The CDR3 consists of 15 residues. Trimming cost V 6 bases and J 2 bases; bases outside gene matches: 5. The CDR3 is CATRKTSGTYNEQFF. The CDR3 region has the DNA TGTGCCACCAGGAAGACTAGCGGTACCTACAATGAGCAGTTCTTC.

The chain combines TRBV7-8 with TRBJ1-1; maybe TRBD1 (6 bases). CDR1 is SGHVS and CDR2 is FQNEAQ in the germline V gene. V was trimmed by 5 bases and J by 0 bases, leaving 16 bases between them. The CDR3 totals 16 residues. The CDR3 DNA sequence: TGTGCCAGCAGCACCCACAGGGAGAGGGTGAACACTGAAGCTTTCTTT. This encodes CASSTHRERVNTEAFF.

This clonotype has a single count. The J gene is TRBJ1-1, the V gene TRBV29-1; the match to TRBD1 covers 7 bases. Germline V CDR1 and CDR2: SQVTM, ANQGSEA. This CDR3 comprises 14 residues. Losses at the gene ends were 7 bases for V and 1 base for J; bases not matched to a gene: 9. CDR3 sequence reads: CSAPGGGPNTEAFF. CDR3 in DNA: TGCAGCGCCCCAGGGGGGGGCCCGAACACTGAAGCTTTCTTT.

This clonotype has just a few counts. The gene calls are TRBV29-1 and TRBJ2-3, with 14 positions matching TRBD2. CDR3 length equals 15 residues. Trimming at V came to 4 bases and at J to 2 bases, leaving 2 bases not matched to a gene. From germline, CDR1 is SQVTM and CDR2 ANQGSEA. CDR3 region: CSVGTSGGITDTQYF. The DNA for the CDR3 is TGCAGCGTTGGGACTAGCGGGGGGATCACAGATACGCAGTATTTT.

This clonotype occurred a few times. The chain employs TRBV12-3 or TRBV12-4 and TRBJ2-7; no clear D gene. This CDR3 is built from 16 residues. Trimming pared 5 bases from V and 3 bases from J, leaving 20 bases between. CDR3 protein: CASSPPSLGHFYEQYF. Here the CDR3 DNA reads TGTGCCAGCAGTCCCCCGTCTCTGGGCCATTTCTACGAGCAGTACTTC.

This clonotype was seen more than once but under ten times. The gene calls are TRBV15 and TRBJ2-7; D is perhaps TRBD2 (6 bases). The length of the CDR3 is 17 residues. Germline V gene data show CDR1 as LNHNV and CDR2 as YYDKDF (reference sequence). Between the trimmed V and J ends, which lost 0 bases and 5 bases, there was a span of 20 bases. The chain's CDR3 is CATSRDLERLAWNEQYF. CDR3 sequence (DNA): TGTGCCACCAGCAGAGATTTAGAAAGGCTAGCGTGGAACGAGCAGTACTTC.

The CDR3 DNA follows: TGTGCCAGCAGCTTGGGAGGTTTTGGGACAGGGAGAATAGATACGCAGTATTTT. Encoded protein: CASSLGGFGTGRIDTQYF. The rearrangement joins TRBV5-6 to TRBJ2-3, with 9 bases matching TRBD1. J lost 5 bases, V lost 0 bases, and 13 bases had no gene match. CDR1 is SGHDT, CDR2 YYEEEE, per germline. The CDR3 length is 18 residues.

The genes are TRBV24-1 and TRBJ1-5; the D is unclear. CDR1 is KGHDR, CDR2 SFDVKD, per germline. Trimming removed 1 base from V and 5 bases from J, with 5 bases in between. This CDR3 has 13 residues. The CDR3 sequence is CATSDFRDQPQHF. The CDR3 nucleotides read TGTGCCACCAGTGATTTTAGGGATCAGCCCCAGCATTTT.

This clonotype occurred a few times. The chain links TRBV20-1 to TRBJ2-3, with 9 bases fitting TRBD2. The CDR3 has 14 residues. V gave up 1 base and J gave up 5 bases; unmatched junction bases: 4. The germline V gene encodes CDR1 DFQATT and CDR2 SNEGSKA (reference sequence). CDR3 bases: TGCAGTGCTAGAGTGCTAGCGGGGCAAGATACGCAGTATTTT. This encodes CSARVLAGQDTQYF.

V usage is TRBV24-1 and J usage is TRBJ2-5; 7 nucleotides agree with TRBD2. The CDR3 consists of 15 residues. The V and J ends lost 3 bases and 2 bases, in that order; junction bases with no gene match: 5. Germline CDR1 and CDR2: KGHDR and SFDVKD. CDR3 in DNA: TGTGCCACCAGTGATCCCACGGGACTACAAGAGACCCAGTACTTC. Protein product: CATSDPTGLQETQYF.

V and J are TRBV29-1 and TRBJ2-1; D possibly matches TRBD1 or TRBD2 (5 bases each). This CDR3 is built from 13 residues. Germline V CDR1 and CDR2: SQVTM, ANQGSEA. The V end lost 5 bases, the J end lost 4 bases, and 12 bases lay between the germline ends. CDR3 region: CSVPRGRYNEQFF. DNA for the CDR3: TGCAGCGTTCCACGGGGCCGATACAATGAGCAGTTCTTC.

This clonotype appeared a few times. The chain couples TRBV6-5 to TRBJ1-5; D uncertain. V lost 0 bases, J lost 6 bases, and 9 bases lay in between. The germline CDR1 and CDR2 sequences are MNHEY and SVGAGI. CDR3 length: 14 residues. In DNA, the CDR3 is TGTGCCAGCAGTTACTCCTCCGGTAGTCAGCCCCAGCATTTT. Its protein is CASSYSSGSQPQHF.

In its sample, this clonotype was seen a few times. The V call is TRBV2, the J call TRBJ2-5, with 12 bases lining up with TRBD2. CDR3 length: 15 residues. Germline CDR1 reads SNHLY; CDR2 reads FYNNEI. The junction had 0 bases not matched to a gene; V was cut back by 1 base and J by 3 bases. CDR3 in amino acids: CASSEGLAGEETQYF. In nucleotides, the CDR3 is TGTGCCAGCAGTGAAGGACTAGCGGGGGAAGAGACCCAGTACTTC.

The CDR3 region has the DNA TGTGCCAGCAGCTGGGGGACAGGCAACAATGAGCAGTTCTTC. It codes for CASSWGTGNNEQFF. The rearrangement uses TRBV7-2 and TRBJ2-1; 8 nucleotides align to TRBD1. V shed 4 bases and J 5 bases; nucleotides not matched to a gene: 4. The germline V gene has CDR1 SGHTA and CDR2 FQGNSA. The CDR3 loop spans 14 amino acids.

The chain is built from TRBV29-1 and TRBJ1-1, with no clear D. The germline V gene encodes CDR1 SQVTM and CDR2 ANQGSEA. This CDR3 has 12 amino acids. Trimming removed 7 bases at V and 1 base at J, with 10 bases between. The CDR3 loop is CSATSGNTEAFF. The CDR3 DNA reads TGCAGCGCCACGAGTGGGAACACTGAAGCTTTCTTT.

This clonotype was seen a handful of times. The chain links TRBV11-1 to TRBJ2-1, with TRBD2 matching over 8 bases. CDR3 length: 15 amino acids. Germline loops: CDR1 SGHAT, CDR2 FQDESV (reference sequence). The V gene end was trimmed by 4 bases and the J gene end by 6 bases; junction bases not matched to a gene: 8. This CDR3 is CASSSHSGAGNEQFF. CDR3 nucleotides: TGTGCCAGCAGCTCCCATAGCGGGGCGGGCAATGAGCAGTTCTTC.

This clonotype was found many times. The chain combines TRBV2 with TRBJ1-2, with a weak D call TRBD1 (5 bases). This CDR3 is built from 15 residues. V was cut by 6 bases and J by 1 base, with 15 bases left in between. CDR1 SNHLY and CDR2 FYNNEI come from the germline V gene. The DNA of the CDR3 is TGTGCCAGCAGACAGGCCTCGGCTCTTAACTATGGCTACACCTTC. It encodes CASRQASALNYGYTF.